This T cell receptor (beta chain) was sequenced for a study of blood T cells in healthy people across ages. Ranging in age from roughly 6 to 95, the donors were healthy Caucasian individuals from Russia. This clonotype was observed a few times. Sample-barcoded 5' priming and a J-beta primer mix drove a second PCR of 7 to 11 cycles. TCRdb re-called the 5' RACE reads through MiXCR, storing one row per CDR3 protein. The repertoire holds about 1.8 million distinct CDR3 sequences, with around half as singletons. This clonotype was obtained from a woman aged 40 to 49 in good health. Sequencing was carried out using blood.

The CDR3 protein is CASSESGTGRDTQYF. As DNA, the CDR3 is TGTGCCAGCAGTGAATCAGGGACGGGAAGAGATACGCAGTATTTT. The chain joins TRBV25-1 to TRBJ2-3; D may correspond to TRBD1 or TRBD2 (5 bases each). CDR3 length: 15 residues. The germline V gene encodes CDR1 MGHDK and CDR2 SYGVNS. V gave up 1 base and J gave up 5 bases, with 13 bases separating them.